This T cell receptor (beta chain) stems from a study of T cells in Graves' hyperthyroidism and ophthalmopathy. Study results and limitations: Using 13 V-J features, a model discriminated ophthalmopathy from stable hyperthyroidism.

The germline V and J ends were trimmed by 2 bases and 0 bases, with 10 bases remaining between them. The CDR3 runs to 15 residues. CDR1 MNHNS and CDR2 SASEGT come from the germline V gene. This clonotype was picked up a small number of times. Its target is not known. Template material for amplifying TCR beta CDR3 regions consisted of RNA transcripts. HTBI primers were employed in a first-round RT-PCR of the TCR CDR3. Each CDR3 protein is one row after TCRdb ran MiXCR on the multiplex PCR reads. The sample records fewer than 900,000 distinct CDR3 sequences, about a sixth being singletons. Graves' hyperthyroidism was deemed stable absent ophthalmopathy progression within 18 months. Any patient presenting with uncontrolled infection, other autoimmune disease, pregnancy or lactation was left out.

The genes are TRBV6-1 and TRBJ1-2; D unclear. Sequencing was performed on blood. This TCR was recovered from a man aged 18 to 29 with Graves' hyperthyroidism. The CDR3 DNA reads TGTGCCAGCAGTGAAATGTTTCCTACTAACTATGGCTACACCTTC. Translated, it gives CASSEMFPTNYGYTF.